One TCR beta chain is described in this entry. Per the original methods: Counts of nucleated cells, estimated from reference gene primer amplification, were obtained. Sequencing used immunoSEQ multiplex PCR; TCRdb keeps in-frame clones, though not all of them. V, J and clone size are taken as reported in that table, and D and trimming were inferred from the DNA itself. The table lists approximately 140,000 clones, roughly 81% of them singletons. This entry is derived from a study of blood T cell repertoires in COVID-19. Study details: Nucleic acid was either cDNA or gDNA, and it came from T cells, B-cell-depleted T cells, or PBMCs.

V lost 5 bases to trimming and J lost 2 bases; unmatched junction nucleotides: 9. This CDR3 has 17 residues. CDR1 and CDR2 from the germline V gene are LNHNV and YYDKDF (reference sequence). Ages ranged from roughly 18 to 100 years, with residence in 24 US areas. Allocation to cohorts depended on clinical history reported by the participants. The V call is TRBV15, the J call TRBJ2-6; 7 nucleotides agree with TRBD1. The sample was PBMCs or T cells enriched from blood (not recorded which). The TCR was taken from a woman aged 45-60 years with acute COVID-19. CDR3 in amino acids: CATSDTRGKAGANVLTF. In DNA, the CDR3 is TGTGCCACCAGCGACACCAGGGGGAAGGCTGGGGCCAACGTCCTGACTTTC.